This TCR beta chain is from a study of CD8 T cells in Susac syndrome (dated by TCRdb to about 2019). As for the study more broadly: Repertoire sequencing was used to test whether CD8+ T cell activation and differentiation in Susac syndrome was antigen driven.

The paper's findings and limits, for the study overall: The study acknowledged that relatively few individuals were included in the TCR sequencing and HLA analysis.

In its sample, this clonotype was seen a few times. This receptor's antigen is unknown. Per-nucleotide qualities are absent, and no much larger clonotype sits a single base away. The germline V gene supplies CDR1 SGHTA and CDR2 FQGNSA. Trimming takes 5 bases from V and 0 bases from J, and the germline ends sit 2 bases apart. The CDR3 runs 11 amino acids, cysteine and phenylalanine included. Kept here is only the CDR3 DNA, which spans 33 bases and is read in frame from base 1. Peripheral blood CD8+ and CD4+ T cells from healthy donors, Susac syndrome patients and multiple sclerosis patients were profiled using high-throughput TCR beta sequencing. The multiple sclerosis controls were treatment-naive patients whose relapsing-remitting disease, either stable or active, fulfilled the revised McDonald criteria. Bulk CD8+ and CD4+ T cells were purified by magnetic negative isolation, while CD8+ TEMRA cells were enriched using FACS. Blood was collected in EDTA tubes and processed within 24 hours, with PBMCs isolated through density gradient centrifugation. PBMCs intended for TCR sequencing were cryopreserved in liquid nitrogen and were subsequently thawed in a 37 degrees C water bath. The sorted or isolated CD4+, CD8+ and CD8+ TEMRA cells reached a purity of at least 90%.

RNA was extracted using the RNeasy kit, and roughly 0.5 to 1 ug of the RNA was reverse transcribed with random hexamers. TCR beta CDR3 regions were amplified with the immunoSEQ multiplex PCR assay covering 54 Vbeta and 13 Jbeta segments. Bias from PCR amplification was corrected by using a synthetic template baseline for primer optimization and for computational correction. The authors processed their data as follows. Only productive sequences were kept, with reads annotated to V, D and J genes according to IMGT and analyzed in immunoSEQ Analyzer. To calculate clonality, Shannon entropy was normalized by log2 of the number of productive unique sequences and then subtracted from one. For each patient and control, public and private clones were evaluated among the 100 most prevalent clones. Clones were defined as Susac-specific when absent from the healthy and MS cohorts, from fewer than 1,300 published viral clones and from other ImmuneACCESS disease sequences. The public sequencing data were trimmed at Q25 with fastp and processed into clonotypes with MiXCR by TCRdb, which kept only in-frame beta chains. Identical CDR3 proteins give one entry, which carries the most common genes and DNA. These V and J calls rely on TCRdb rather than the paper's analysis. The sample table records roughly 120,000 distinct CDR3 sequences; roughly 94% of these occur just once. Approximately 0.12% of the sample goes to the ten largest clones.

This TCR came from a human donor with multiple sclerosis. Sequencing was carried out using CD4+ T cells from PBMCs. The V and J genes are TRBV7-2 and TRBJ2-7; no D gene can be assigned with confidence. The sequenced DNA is TGTGCCAGCAGCCCCTCCTACGAGCAGTACTTC. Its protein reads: CASSPSYEQYF.